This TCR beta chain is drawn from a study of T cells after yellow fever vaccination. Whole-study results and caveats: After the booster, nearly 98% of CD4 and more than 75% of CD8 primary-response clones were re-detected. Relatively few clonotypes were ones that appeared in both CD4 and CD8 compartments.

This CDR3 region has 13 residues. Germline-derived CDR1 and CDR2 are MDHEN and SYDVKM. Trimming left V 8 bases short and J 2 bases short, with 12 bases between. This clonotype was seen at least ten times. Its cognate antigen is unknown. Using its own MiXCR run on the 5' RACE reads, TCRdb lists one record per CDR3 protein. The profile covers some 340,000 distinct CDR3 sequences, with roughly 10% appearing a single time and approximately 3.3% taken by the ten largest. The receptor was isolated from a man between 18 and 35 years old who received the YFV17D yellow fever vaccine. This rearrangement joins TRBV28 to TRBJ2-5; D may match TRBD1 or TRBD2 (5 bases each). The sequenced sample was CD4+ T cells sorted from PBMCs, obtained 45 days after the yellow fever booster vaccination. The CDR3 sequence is CASFSGGQETQYF. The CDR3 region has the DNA TGTGCCAGCTTCAGTGGGGGTCAAGAGACCCAGTACTTC.